The 16 T cell receptor beta chains given below trace back to one sample, sequenced in a study of control samples from healthy donors and cancer patients. Repertoires were generated with immunoSEQ multiplex PCR, while TCRdb's copy carries only in-frame clones and drops some. The sample lists approximately 100,000 clones, about 90% occurring once. Sequenced: blood. The receptors stem from a man aged 25 to 45 in good health.

In its sample, this clone was seen a few times. The genes are TRBV19 and TRBJ1-5; 8 nucleotides line up with TRBD1. The CDR3 is 14 amino acids. V shed 9 bases and J 2 bases; nucleotides not matched to a gene: 6. Germline CDR1 LNHDA, CDR2 SQIVND (reference sequence). The CDR3 sequence: CASQGANGNQPQHF. The CDR3 region has the DNA TGTGCCAGCCAGGGGGCGAACGGCAATCAGCCCCAGCATTTT.

This chain connects TRBV11-3 to TRBJ2-5, with D possibly being TRBD2 (7 bases). Trimming left V 3 bases short and J 2 bases short, with 19 bases between. Germline CDR1 SGHNT, CDR2 YENEEA. The CDR3 contains 17 residues. The CDR3 nucleotides read TGTGCCAGCAGCTTTGATTTCCGGGAGGACAGTCAAGAGACCCAGTACTTC. This gives the protein CASSFDFREDSQETQYF.

The genes are TRBV19 and TRBJ2-5; 9 bases map to TRBD1. The CDR3 is 18 amino acids. After removal of 3 bases from V and 1 base from J, the junction contained 12 bases not matched to a gene. Germline CDR1 reads LNHDA; CDR2 reads SQIVND (reference sequence). The CDR3 is CASSITLPATGGQETQYF. As DNA, the CDR3 is TGTGCCAGTAGTATTACCCTCCCCGCGACAGGGGGCCAAGAGACCCAGTACTTC.

The CDR3 nucleotides are TGTGCCAGTAGCCCCGGCCTAGCGGGAGAAGATACGCAGTATTTT. Its protein product is CASSPGLAGEDTQYF. V gene TRBV19 combines with J gene TRBJ2-3; 10 positions agree with TRBD2. The V and J ends lost 6 bases and 5 bases, in that order; junction bases with no gene match: 8. The CDR3 contains 15 residues. Germline-derived CDR1 and CDR2 are LNHDA and SQIVND (reference sequence).

The chain has TRBV28 and TRBJ2-7; 9 bases are a match to TRBD1. This CDR3 has 13 residues. Germline lookup yields CDR1 MDHEN and CDR2 SYDVKM. The trim removed 7 bases at V and 4 bases at J, leaving 5 bases unmatched. The CDR3 DNA reads as TGTGCCAGCATGCCGGACAGGGGATACGAGCAGTACTTC. This translates into CASMPDRGYEQYF.

V is TRBV10-3 and J is TRBJ2-7, with TRBD1 matching over 9 bases. The germline V gene has CDR1 ENHRY and CDR2 SYGVKD. The V gene end was trimmed by 9 bases and the J gene end by 0 bases; junction bases not matched to a gene: 3. The CDR3 covers 13 residues. The CDR3 DNA follows: TGTGCCATGGACAGGGGCCCCTCCTACGAGCAGTACTTC. It encodes CAMDRGPSYEQYF.

This chain joins TRBV6-4 and TRBJ2-3; D is ambiguous. With 7 bases removed from V and 4 bases from J, the gap between germline ends came to 18 bases. The CDR3 length is 15 residues. Germline CDR1 MRHNA, CDR2 SNTAGT. CDR3 loop: CASIPGSSLADTQYF. CDR3 DNA: TGTGCCAGCATCCCCGGGTCGAGCCTCGCAGATACGCAGTATTTT.

The chain is built from TRBV9 and TRBJ2-5, with 7 bases that match TRBD2. The CDR3 has 16 residues. Trimming cost V 3 bases and J 7 bases; bases outside gene matches: 15. CDR1 is SGDLS, CDR2 YYNGEE, per germline. CDR3 sequence reads: CASSATSSGGGGTQYF. For the CDR3, the DNA is TGTGCCAGCAGCGCCACGTCTAGCGGCGGGGGTGGGACCCAGTACTTC.

This clone was observed a single time. The chain recombines TRBV12-3 or TRBV12-4 with TRBJ2-5, with D tentatively TRBD2 (5 bases). Trimming removed 6 bases at V and 4 bases at J, with 12 bases between. This CDR3 region has 13 residues. The CDR3 here is CASSLRVGETQYF. CDR3 coding DNA: TGTGCCAGCAGCTTGAGGGTGGGAGAGACCCAGTACTTC.

This clone showed up just a few times. This chain uses TRBV19 with TRBJ2-2; 7 nucleotides match TRBD1. The CDR3 consists of 15 residues. V lost 2 bases, J lost 0 bases, and 0 bases stayed unmatched. Per germline, CDR1 LNHDA and CDR2 SQIVND (reference sequence). CDR3 DNA: TGTGCCAGTAGTATACAGGGGGCGAACACCGGGGAGCTGTTTTTT. It codes for CASSIQGANTGELFF.

This rearrangement joins TRBV19 to TRBJ2-3, with TRBD2 identical over 12 bases. Germline CDR1 and CDR2: LNHDA and SQIVND (reference sequence). The CDR3 covers 17 residues. Trimming took 5 bases from V and 2 from J; bases not matched to a gene: 8. The CDR3 loop reads CASSPSGRGGFTDTQYF. In DNA form, the CDR3 reads TGTGCCAGTAGTCCTAGCGGGAGGGGTGGATTCACAGATACGCAGTATTTT.

The chain has TRBV12-5 and TRBJ2-1, with D possibly TRBD2 on 7 matching bases. The CDR3 is made up of 22 amino acids. The ends were cut back, 0 bases at V and 1 base at J, with 28 bases in the middle. Germline V gene sequence: CDR1 LGHNT, CDR2 FRNRAP. The DNA for the CDR3 is TGTGCTAGTGGTTTGGTAGGGGGGCTCTCGGTCATCGGGCGGGAGTCCTACAATGAGCAGTTCTTC. Residues: CASGLVGGLSVIGRESYNEQFF.

The chain carries TRBV24-1 and TRBJ2-1, with 15 bases that match TRBD2. J was trimmed by 7 bases and V by 3 bases; bases with no gene match: 18. CDR1 and CDR2 (germline): KGHDR, SFDVKD. The length of the CDR3 is 21 residues. CDR3 bases: TGTGCCACCAGTGATCCAAACCTTAGGACTAGCGGGAGGGCCGCGTTGAATGAGCAGTTCTTC. As protein: CATSDPNLRTSGRAALNEQFF.

The genes are TRBV28 and TRBJ1-2; 9 bases are shared with TRBD1. The germline V gene encodes CDR1 MDHEN and CDR2 SYDVKM. The trim removed 4 bases at V and 4 bases at J, leaving 7 bases unmatched. There are 15 residues in the CDR3. The CDR3 reads CASSSETGGFYGYTF. The CDR3, as DNA: TGTGCCAGCAGTTCCGAAACAGGGGGCTTCTATGGCTACACCTTC.

This clone appeared a single time. The chain couples TRBV5-5 to TRBJ1-1, with D perhaps matching TRBD1 (5 bases). The CDR3 runs 15 residues. Trimming shortened V by 3 bases and J by 4 bases, and 16 bases separated the two germline ends. CDR1 SGHKS and CDR2 YYEKEE come from the germline V gene (reference sequence). The CDR3 spells CASSSPGEGSTEAFF. The CDR3 DNA follows: TGTGCCAGCAGCTCCCCCGGGGAGGGGAGCACTGAAGCTTTCTTT. Filled out from reference TRBV5-5 and TRBJ1-1, the complete variable domain reads DAGVTQSPTHLIKTRGQQVTLRCSPISGHKSVSWYQQVLGQGPQFIFQYYEKEERGRGNFPDRFSARQFPNYSSELNVNALLLGDSALYLCASSSPGEGSTEAFFGQGTRLTVV.

The V gene is TRBV9, the J gene TRBJ2-7; TRBD1 matches 9 bases. V lost 0 bases to trimming and J lost 6 bases; unmatched junction nucleotides: 7. The CDR3 has 15 amino acids. Germline CDR1 and CDR2: SGDLS and YYNGEE. The CDR3 here is CASSVGYRGLGEQYF. The CDR3 coding sequence is TGTGCCAGCAGCGTAGGGTACAGGGGGCTTGGCGAGCAGTACTTC.